This TCR beta chain came from a study of blood T cell repertoires in COVID-19. Study-wide background: Both acute and convalescent COVID-19 samples were obtained from the United States, Italy and Spain. T cells, B-cell-depleted T cells, or PBMCs provided the cDNA or gDNA that served as material.

A word on this clone: The junction shows a germline mismatch at one end, possibly a read error.

The CDR3 is 15 residues long. The germline gives CDR1 KGHSH, CDR2 LQKENI. In the original workflow: Amplification from reference gene primers served as the basis for estimated nucleated cell counts. Generated by immunoSEQ multiplex PCR, the TCRdb table keeps only in-frame clones and is missing some. D and trimming were read from the DNA, whereas the V and J calls and clone size are those reported in that table. This sample has 220,000 or so clones, with approximately 80% found just once. The sample consisted of peripheral blood. The chain links TRBV18 to TRBJ2-7, with 9 bases lining up with TRBD2. This TCR was recovered from a woman aged 80 or over with acute or convalescent COVID-19. The CDR3 DNA reads as TGTGCCAGCTCACCATCTGCGGGGGGGCCTCGTCCTCTTCACTTC. Amino acid sequence: CASSPSAGGPRPLHF.